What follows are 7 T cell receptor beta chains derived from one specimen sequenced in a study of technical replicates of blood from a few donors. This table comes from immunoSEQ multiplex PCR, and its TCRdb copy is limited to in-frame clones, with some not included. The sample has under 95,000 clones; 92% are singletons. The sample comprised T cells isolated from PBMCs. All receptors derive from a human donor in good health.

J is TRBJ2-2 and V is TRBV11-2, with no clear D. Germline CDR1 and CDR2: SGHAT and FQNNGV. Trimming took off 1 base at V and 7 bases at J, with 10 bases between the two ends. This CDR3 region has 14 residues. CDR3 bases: TGTGCCAGCAGCTTAGGGCTCCTGCACGGGGAGCTGTTTTTT. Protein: CASSLGLLHGELFF. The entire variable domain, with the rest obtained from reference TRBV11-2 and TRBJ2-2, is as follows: EAGVAQSPRYKIIEKRQSVAFWCNPISGHATLYWYQQILGQGPKLLIQFQNNGVVDDSQLPKDRFSAERLKGVDSTLKIQPAKLEDSAVYLCASSLGLLHGELFFGEGSRLTVL.

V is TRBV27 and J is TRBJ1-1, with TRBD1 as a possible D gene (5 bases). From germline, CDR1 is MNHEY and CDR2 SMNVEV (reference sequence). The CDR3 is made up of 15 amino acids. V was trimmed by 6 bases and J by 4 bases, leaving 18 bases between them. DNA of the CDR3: TGTGCCAGCAGGGGACTCTCAAAGTCAGGCACTGAAGCTTTCTTT. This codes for CASRGLSKSGTEAFF.

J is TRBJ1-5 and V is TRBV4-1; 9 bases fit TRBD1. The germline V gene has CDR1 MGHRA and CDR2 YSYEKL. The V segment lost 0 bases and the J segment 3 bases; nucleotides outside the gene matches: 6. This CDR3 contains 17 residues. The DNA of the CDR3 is TGCGCCAGCAGCCAAGAAGTTGGGACAGGGTTCAATCAGCCCCAGCATTTT. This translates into CASSQEVGTGFNQPQHF.

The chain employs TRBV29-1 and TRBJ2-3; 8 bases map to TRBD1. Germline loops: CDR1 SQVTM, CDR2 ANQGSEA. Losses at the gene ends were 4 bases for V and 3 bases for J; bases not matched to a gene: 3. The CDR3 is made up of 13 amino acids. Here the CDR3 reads CSVADRGTDTQYF. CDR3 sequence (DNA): TGCAGCGTTGCCGACAGGGGAACAGATACGCAGTATTTT.

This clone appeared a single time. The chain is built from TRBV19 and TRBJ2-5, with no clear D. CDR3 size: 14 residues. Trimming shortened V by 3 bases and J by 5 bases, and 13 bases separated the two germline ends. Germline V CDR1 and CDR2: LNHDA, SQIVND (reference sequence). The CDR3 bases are TGTGCCAGTAGTATCGCTGAGCGACCGGAGACCCAGTACTTC. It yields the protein CASSIAERPETQYF.

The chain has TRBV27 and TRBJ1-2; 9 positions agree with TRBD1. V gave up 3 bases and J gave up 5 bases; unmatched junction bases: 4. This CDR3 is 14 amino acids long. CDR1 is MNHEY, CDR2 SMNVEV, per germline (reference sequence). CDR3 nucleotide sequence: TGTGCCAGCAGTTTCACCGGACAGGGGTATGGCTACACCTTC. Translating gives CASSFTGQGYGYTF.

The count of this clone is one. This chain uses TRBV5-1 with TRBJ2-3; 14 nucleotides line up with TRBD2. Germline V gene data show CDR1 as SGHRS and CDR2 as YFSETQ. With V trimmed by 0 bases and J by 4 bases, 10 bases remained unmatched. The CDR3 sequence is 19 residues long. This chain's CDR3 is CASSLGRGLAGDNADTQYF. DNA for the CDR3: TGCGCCAGCAGCTTGGGTCGGGGACTAGCGGGAGATAACGCAGATACGCAGTATTTT.